A selection of T cell receptor beta chains follows, all from one sample in a study of read filtering for tumor transcriptome and immune sequencing. TCRdb re-called the reads through MiXCR, storing one row per CDR3 protein. The data contain around 41,000 distinct CDR3 sequences, 14% of them singletons. The source material was a population of CD138-negative cells sorted from bone marrow. These receptors came from a donor aged 40 or older with multiple myeloma. Both conserved end residues are part of each CDR3. The D gene is left open where the match is weak. A clone size is listed for some rows: how often the clone was seen (once, few, many), or a class if it is expanded.

size,V,D,J,CDR3,DNA
-,TRBV28,-,TRBJ1-1,CASSLGRQEAFF,TGTGCCAGCAGTTTAGGGAGACAGGAAGCTTTCTTT
many,TRBV20-1,-,TRBJ2-7,CSASRGSYEQYF,TGCAGTGCTAGCCGGGGATCCTACGAGCAGTACTTC
many,TRBV7-6,-,TRBJ2-1,CASSLIAGPFYNEQFF,TGTGCCAGCAGCTTAATTGCGGGCCCTTTTTACAATGAGCAGTTCTTC
many,TRBV7-8,-,TRBJ2-2,CASRLESRDTGELFF,TGTGCCAGCAGACTCGAGAGTCGCGACACCGGGGAGCTGTTTTTT
many,TRBV25-1,-,TRBJ2-5,CASSDFGLFETQYF,TGTGCCAGCAGTGATTTCGGACTATTTGAGACCCAGTACTTC
many,TRBV7-6,TRBD2,TRBJ2-1,CASSLALAGANEQFF,TGTGCCAGCAGCTTAGCTCTAGCGGGGGCCAACGAGCAGTTCTTC
many,TRBV24-1,TRBD2,TRBJ2-5,CATRIERGRETQYF,TGTGCCACCCGCATCGAGCGGGGGCGCGAGACCCAGTACTTC
many,TRBV5-1,-,TRBJ2-7,CASTEGYDEQYF,TGCGCCAGCACCGAGGGTTACGACGAGCAGTACTTC
many,TRBV7-9,-,TRBJ1-1,CASSLWGVDTEAFF,TGTGCCAGCAGCCTATGGGGGGTGGACACTGAAGCTTTCTTT
many,TRBV7-8,-,TRBJ2-5,CASSLAQSGETQYF,TGTGCCAGCAGCTTAGCACAGAGCGGAGAGACCCAGTACTTC
many,TRBV7-9,-,TRBJ2-1,CASSLGADGEQFF,TGTGCCAGCAGCTTAGGAGCCGACGGTGAGCAGTTCTTC
few,TRBV27,TRBD1,TRBJ2-5,CASSLSPRQGQETQYF,TGTGCCAGCAGTTTATCGCCCCGACAGGGCCAAGAGACCCAGTACTTC
many,TRBV27,-,TRBJ2-1,CASRLAGSSYNEQFF,TGTGCCAGCAGGCTGGCGGGGAGCTCCTACAATGAGCAGTTCTTC
many,TRBV9,-,TRBJ1-5,CASSVVLVAQPQHF,TGTGCCAGCAGCGTAGTTCTGGTCGCTCAGCCCCAGCATTTT
many,TRBV28,-,TRBJ2-7,CASSFGTPLEEQYF,TGTGCCAGCAGTTTTGGGACCCCCCTGGAGGAGCAGTACTTC
medium-sized,TRBV12-3/TRBV12-4,-,TRBJ2-7,CASSLTRGGEQYF,TGTGCCAGCAGTCTCACGAGGGGTGGCGAGCAGTACTTC
many,TRBV29-1,-,TRBJ1-2,CSVTDGHGYTF,TGCAGCGTTACGGACGGACATGGCTACACCTTC
many,TRBV19,-,TRBJ2-7,CASSPRDVSYEQYF,TGTGCCAGTAGTCCTAGAGACGTTTCCTACGAGCAGTACTTC
few,TRBV4-1,TRBD2,TRBJ2-7,CASSQQGAGDYEQYF,TGCGCCAGCAGCCAGCAAGGGGCGGGGGATTACGAGCAGTACTTC
many,TRBV27,-,TRBJ1-5,CASSFRSSNQPQHF,TGTGCCAGCAGTTTCAGGTCTAGCAATCAGCCCCAGCATTTT
-,TRBV6-4,TRBD1,TRBJ2-6,CAREDRDRAPSGVNVLTF,TGTGCCAGAGAAGACCGGGACAGGGCTCCCTCTGGGGTCAACGTCCTGACTTTC
many,TRBV19,-,TRBJ1-5,CASSMGYHQPQHF,TGTGCCAGTAGTATGGGATACCATCAGCCCCAGCATTTT
many,TRBV2,-,TRBJ2-5,CASRTYGETQYF,TGTGCCAGCAGGACCTATGGTGAGACCCAGTACTTC
many,TRBV20-1,-,TRBJ2-1,CSATAFQRNEQFF,TGCAGTGCAACCGCCTTCCAAAGGAATGAGCAGTTCTTC
many,TRBV29-1,-,TRBJ1-4,CSVDWGDEKLFF,TGCAGCGTTGATTGGGGGGATGAAAAACTGTTTTTT
-,TRBV10-2,-,TRBJ1-2,CASSDGRGVYGYTF,TGCGCCAGCAGTGACGGGAGAGGGGTCTATGGCTACACCTTC
many,TRBV20-1,TRBD2,TRBJ2-5,CSATRTSSGETQYF,TGCAGTGCTACTAGGACTAGCTCAGGAGAGACCCAGTACTTC
many,TRBV28,TRBD1,TRBJ1-5,CASSSPGQSNQPQHF,TGTGCCAGCAGTTCTCCGGGACAGAGCAATCAGCCCCAGCATTTT
many,TRBV10-3,-,TRBJ1-1,CAISESTGKRTATQAFF,TGTGCCATCAGTGAGTCTACGGGAAAAAGGACAGCAACCCAGGCTTTCTTT
many,TRBV12-3/TRBV12-4,-,TRBJ2-5,CASSLGGPETQYF,TGTGCCAGCAGTTTAGGGGGGCCGGAGACCCAGTACTTC
many,TRBV2,TRBD1,TRBJ2-1,CASRLYRQGDHEQFF,TGTGCCAGCCGTTTATATAGACAGGGGGATCATGAGCAGTTCTTC
many,TRBV27,-,TRBJ1-5,CASSQFRGENQPQHF,TGTGCCAGCAGTCAATTCCGGGGAGAGAATCAGCCCCAGCATTTT
-,TRBV29-1,-,TRBJ2-1,CSVRVEGSYNEQFF,TGCAGCGTGCGAGTAGAGGGGTCCTATAATGAGCAGTTCTTC
-,TRBV5-1,-,TRBJ2-7,CASSLTGSYEQYF,TGCGCCAGCAGCTTGACAGGGTCCTACGAGCAGTACTTC
many,TRBV27,-,TRBJ1-2,CASSFGGGYGYTF,TGTGCCAGCAGTTTCGGCGGTGGCTATGGCTACACCTTC
many,TRBV27,-,TRBJ1-6,CASSVRRISDRSPLHF,TGTGCCAGCAGTGTAAGACGGATTTCTGATCGTTCACCCCTCCACTTT
-,TRBV28,-,TRBJ2-3,CASSSHRTSTDAQYF,TGTGCCAGCAGTTCTCACAGAACTAGCACAGATGCGCAGTATTTT
many,TRBV19,-,TRBJ2-2,CASSIGQGSTGELFF,TGTGCCAGTAGTATTGGGCAGGGGAGCACCGGGGAGCTGTTTTTT
many,TRBV28,TRBD1,TRBJ2-7,CASTVPNRGWDEQYF,TGTGCCAGCACCGTCCCAAACAGGGGGTGGGACGAGCAGTACTTC
many,TRBV14,TRBD2,TRBJ2-3,CASSQEALAGGRTTDTQYF,TGTGCCAGCAGCCAAGAAGCACTAGCGGGGGGACGAACCACAGATACGCAGTATTTT
many,TRBV4-3,-,TRBJ2-7,CASSQELGQQSYEQYF,TGCGCCAGCAGCCAAGAATTAGGACAGCAATCCTACGAGCAGTACTTC
many,TRBV7-9,-,TRBJ1-1,CASSLTLGTEAFF,TGTGCCAGCAGCTTAACCTTGGGGACTGAAGCTTTCTTT
many,TRBV29-1,-,TRBJ1-1,CSAQGGNTEAFF,TGCAGCGCCCAAGGCGGGAACACTGAAGCTTTCTTT
-,TRBV11-2,-,TRBJ2-7,CASSWDTFYEQYF,TGTGCCAGCAGCTGGGACACTTTCTACGAGCAGTACTTC
many,TRBV6-1,-,TRBJ1-6,CAGLTRNNSPLHF,TGTGCCGGACTAACGCGCAATAATTCACCCCTCCACTTT
many,TRBV7-2,-,TRBJ1-4,CASSLGGGENEKLFF,TGTGCCAGCAGCTTAGGGGGAGGCGAGAATGAAAAACTGTTTTTT
few,TRBV7-8,-,TRBJ1-1,CASSLELGTEAFF,TGTGCCAGCAGCCTAGAACTCGGGACTGAAGCTTTCTTT
many,TRBV6-1,-,TRBJ2-1,CASSAPTSSYNEQFF,TGTGCCAGCAGTGCCCCGACTAGTTCCTACAATGAGCAGTTCTTC
many,TRBV7-3,TRBD1,TRBJ2-1,CASSLSGTVYNEQFF,TGTGCCAGCAGCTTATCTGGGACAGTCTACAATGAGCAGTTCTTC
many,TRBV11-2,TRBD1,TRBJ1-2,CASSLGQGWTNYGYTF,TGTGCCAGCAGCTTAGGACAGGGATGGACAAACTATGGCTACACCTTC
many,TRBV6-2/TRBV6-3,-,TRBJ2-1,CASRETPGRYNEQFF,TGTGCCAGCAGAGAGACTCCGGGGCGATACAATGAGCAGTTCTTC